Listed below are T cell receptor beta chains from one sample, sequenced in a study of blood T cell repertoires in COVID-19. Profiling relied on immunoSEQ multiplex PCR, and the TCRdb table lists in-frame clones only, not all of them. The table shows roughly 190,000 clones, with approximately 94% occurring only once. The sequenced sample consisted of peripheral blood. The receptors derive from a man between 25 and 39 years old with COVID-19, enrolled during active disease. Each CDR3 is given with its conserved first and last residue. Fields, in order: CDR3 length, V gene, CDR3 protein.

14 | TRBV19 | CASSIGGADGELFF
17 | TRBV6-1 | CASSEARLAGSGNTIYF
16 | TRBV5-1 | CASSLGTSGGNQPQHF
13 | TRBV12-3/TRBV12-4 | CASRIRDREGYTF
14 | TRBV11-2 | CASSAGHANYGYTF
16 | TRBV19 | CASTAGGRTANYGYTF
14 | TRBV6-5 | CASSPGQGNQPQHF
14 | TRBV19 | CASNRALGTGELFF
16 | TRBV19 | CASRHTRGQGYQPQHF
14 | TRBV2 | CASREDRSGTEAFF
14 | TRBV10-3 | CAISESEVSYGYTF
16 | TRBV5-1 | CASSPPWARGNTEAFF
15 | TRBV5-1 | CASSQRQGEGEKLFF
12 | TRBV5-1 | CASSPGFGELFF
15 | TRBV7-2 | CASSPPGQLYNEQFF
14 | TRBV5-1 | CASSLALGTDGYTF
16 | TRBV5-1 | CASSVAPAGGPGEQYF
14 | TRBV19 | CASSIRTSTDTQYF
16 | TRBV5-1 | CASSRSGTENTGELFF
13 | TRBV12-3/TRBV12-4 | CASSGQLNTEAFF
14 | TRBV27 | CASSLEPNTGELFF
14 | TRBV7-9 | CASSYPTGNYGYTF
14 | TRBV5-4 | CATQGGGTQETQYF
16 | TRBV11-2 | CASSPGTGGSSGELFF
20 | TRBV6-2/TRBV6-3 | CASSFLPPTSGAGITGELFF
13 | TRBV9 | CASSDGLSEKLFF
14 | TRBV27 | CASSTGNREWGQFF
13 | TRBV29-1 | CSVRRGPTDTQYF
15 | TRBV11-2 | CASSSQTGLQETQYF
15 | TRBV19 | CASSTAGWLHYGYTF
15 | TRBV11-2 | CASSLGTGVYNEQFF
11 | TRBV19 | CASTANYGYTF